One sample yielded the 16 T cell receptor beta chains listed below, sequenced in a study of T cell responses to AZD1222 COVID-19 vaccine. Profiling relied on immunoSEQ multiplex PCR, and the TCRdb table lists in-frame clones only, not all of them. The sample includes around 150,000 clones, around 89% of them seen just once. Sequenced material: peripheral blood, taken on day 0 of AZD1222 vaccination. The receptors here all came from an adult in good health.

The chain uses TRBV30 and TRBJ2-7, with 9 bases aligning to TRBD1. The CDR3 runs 12 residues. From germline, CDR1 is GTSNPN and CDR2 SVGIG (reference sequence). V dropped 8 bases and J dropped 3; count of bases not matched to a gene: 5. CDR3 nucleotides: TGTGCCGCCATGGACAGGGGCTACGAGCAGTACTTC. This sequence encodes CAAMDRGYEQYF.

The rearrangement uses TRBV2 and TRBJ1-5, with D hard to call. CDR1 SNHLY and CDR2 FYNNEI come from the germline V gene. V lost 2 bases and J 3 bases, leaving 8 bases between the germline ends. The CDR3 consists of 14 residues. CDR3 sequence: CASSELRSNQPQHF. In DNA, the CDR3 is TGTGCCAGCAGTGAACTCAGATCCAATCAGCCCCAGCATTTT. Using reference TRBV2 and TRBJ1-5 for the parts outside the CDR3, the full variable domain is EPEVTQTPSHQVTQMGQEVILRCVPISNHLYFYWYRQILGQKVEFLVSFYNNEISEKSEIFDDQFSVERPDGSNFTLKIRSTKLEDSAMYFCASSELRSNQPQHFGDGTRLSIL.

The gene calls are TRBV24-1 and TRBJ2-1; TRBD2 might be the D (5 bases). The germline CDR1 and CDR2 sequences are KGHDR and SFDVKD. The CDR3 contains 13 residues. V was pared by 9 bases and J by 2 bases, with 10 bases between. In nucleotides, the CDR3 is TGTGCCACCGGCGGGTGGCCCTACAATGAGCAGTTCTTC. Its translation: CATGGWPYNEQFF.

V usage is TRBV19 and J usage is TRBJ1-2; no clear D gene. CDR1 is LNHDA, CDR2 SQIVND, per germline (reference sequence). The CDR3 totals 16 residues. V was shortened by 4 bases and J by 4 bases, with 19 bases between the two germline ends. CDR3 sequence (DNA): TGTGCCAGTAGTACACCTCCGCCGCAAGGGAGCTATGGCTACACCTTC. Translation gives CASSTPPPQGSYGYTF. The complete variable domain, with remaining parts taken from reference TRBV19 and TRBJ1-2, reads DGGITQSPKYLFRKEGQNVTLSCEQNLNHDAMYWYRQDPGQGLRLIYYSQIVNDFQKGDIAEGYSVSREKKESFPLTVTSAQKNPTAFYLCASSTPPPQGSYGYTFGSGTRLTVV.

The rearrangement links TRBV3-1 (or the pseudogene TRBV3-2) to TRBJ1-4; no clear D. V was trimmed by 8 bases and J by 4 bases, leaving 11 bases between them. Germline loops: CDR1 LGHDT, CDR2 YNNKEL (reference sequence). The CDR3 totals 13 residues. CDR3 region: CASSSQLNEKLFF. DNA for the CDR3: TGTGCCAGCTCTTCACAGCTTAATGAAAAACTGTTTTTT.

The J gene is TRBJ2-7, the V gene TRBV30; D uncertain. Per germline, CDR1 GTSNPN and CDR2 SVGIG (reference sequence). This CDR3 spans 12 amino acids. V was trimmed by 0 bases and J by 5 bases, leaving 8 bases between them. This chain's CDR3 is CAWSVLTNEQYF. CDR3 bases: TGTGCCTGGAGTGTACTTACTAACGAGCAGTACTTC.

The chain carries TRBV27 and TRBJ1-4, with D unresolved. Looked up from germline, CDR1 is MNHEY and CDR2 is SMNVEV (reference sequence). The V end was cut by 3 bases, the J end by 10 bases, with 12 bases between. CDR3 length: 13 residues. The CDR3 is CASSLESAGKLFF. CDR3 DNA: TGTGCCAGCAGTTTGGAATCGGCAGGAAAACTGTTTTTT. The entire variable domain, with the rest obtained from reference TRBV27 and TRBJ1-4, is as follows: EAQVTQNPRYLITVTGKKLTVTCSQNMNHEYMSWYRQDPGLGLRQIYYSMNVEVTDKGDVPEGYKVSRKEKRNFPLILESPSPNQTSLYFCASSLESAGKLFFGSGTQLSVL.

The chain carries TRBV11-2 and TRBJ1-2; 9 nucleotides align to TRBD1. Germline V gene sequence: CDR1 SGHAT, CDR2 FQNNGV. Trimming removed 4 bases from V and 6 bases from J; junction bases left unmatched: 3. This CDR3 is built from 13 residues. CDR3 sequence: CASSWTGDNGYTF. In nucleotides, the CDR3 is TGTGCCAGCAGCTGGACAGGGGATAATGGCTACACCTTC. Looking up the rest from reference TRBV11-2 and TRBJ1-2 gives the full variable domain: EAGVAQSPRYKIIEKRQSVAFWCNPISGHATLYWYQQILGQGPKLLIQFQNNGVVDDSQLPKDRFSAERLKGVDSTLKIQPAKLEDSAVYLCASSWTGDNGYTFGSGTRLTVV.

The chain recombines TRBV10-2 with TRBJ1-5; D gene ambiguous. Trimming pared 2 bases from V and 3 bases from J, leaving 5 bases between. CDR1 is WSHSY and CDR2 is SAAADI in the germline V gene. This CDR3 comprises 13 residues. Written as DNA, the CDR3 is TGCGCCAGCAGTGAGGACAACAATCAGCCCCAGCATTTT. Translation gives CASSEDNNQPQHF.

The CDR3 sequence: CASRPGGDYEQYF. In nucleotides, the CDR3 is TGTGCCAGCAGGCCGGGAGGGGACTACGAGCAGTACTTC. V and J are TRBV7-9 and TRBJ2-7, with TRBD2 matching 8 bases. J lost 3 bases, V lost 6 bases, and 4 bases had no gene match. Germline CDR1 reads SEHNR; CDR2 reads FQNEAQ (reference sequence). The CDR3 extends over 13 amino acids.

V usage is TRBV5-4 and J usage is TRBJ1-1; D gene ambiguous. CDR1 is SGHNT and CDR2 is YYREEE in the germline V gene (reference sequence). This CDR3 region has 14 residues. Deletions cut 0 bases from V and 4 bases from J, with 10 bases between. The CDR3 nucleotides are TGTGCCAGCAGCTTGGAGGGCCTGGGCACTGAAGCTTTCTTT. It yields the protein CASSLEGLGTEAFF.

The J gene is TRBJ1-5, the V gene TRBV11-2, with unresolved D. The V gene lost 0 bases and the J gene lost 1 base, with 7 bases spanning the gap. Germline V gene data show CDR1 as SGHAT and CDR2 as FQNNGV. This CDR3 is 15 amino acids long. The CDR3 DNA is TGTGCCAGCAGCTTAGACGGGGTGAGCAATCAGCCCCAGCATTTT. The encoded protein is CASSLDGVSNQPQHF.

The rearrangement joins TRBV27 to TRBJ2-7, with D perhaps being TRBD1 or TRBD2 (5 bases each). The CDR3 runs to 15 residues. V lost 5 bases and J lost 0, with 14 bases in between. CDR1 MNHEY and CDR2 SMNVEV come from the germline V gene (reference sequence). DNA of the CDR3: TGTGCCAGCAGTACCCGAGGGGAACGCTCCTACGAGCAGTACTTC. Translating gives CASSTRGERSYEQYF.

This chain connects TRBV21-1 to TRBJ1-2. TRBV21-1 is an annotated pseudogene. This CDR3 is 15 amino acids long. CDR3 loop: CASSKEGSANYGYTF. The CDR3 nucleotides read TGTGCCAGCAGCAAAGAGGGCAGCGCTAACTATGGCTACACCTTC.

The chain has TRBV10-3 and TRBJ1-5; weak D call: TRBD1 (6 bases). The ends were cut back, 4 bases at V and 4 bases at J, with 8 bases in the middle. This CDR3 region has 13 residues. From germline, CDR1 is ENHRY and CDR2 SYGVKD. The CDR3 protein is CAISGDINQPQHF. In nucleotides, the CDR3 is TGTGCCATCAGTGGGGACATTAATCAGCCCCAGCATTTT.

The chain couples TRBV7-9 to TRBJ2-7; D might be TRBD2 (5 bases). V lost 2 bases and J lost 2, with 10 bases in between. Germline-derived CDR1 and CDR2 are SEHNR and FQNEAQ (reference sequence). The CDR3 has 14 residues. CDR3 amino acids: CASSLMLGAYEQYF. The CDR3 nucleotides read TGTGCCAGCAGCTTAATGCTCGGGGCCTACGAGCAGTACTTC. Full variable domain (outside the CDR3, taken from reference TRBV7-9 and TRBJ2-7): DTGVSQNPRHKITKRGQNVTFRCDPISEHNRLYWYRQTLGQGPEFLTYFQNEAQLEKSRLLSDRFSAERPKGSFSTLEIQRTEQGDSAMYLCASSLMLGAYEQYFGPGTRLTVT.